Following are 21 T cell receptor beta chains from one sample sequenced in a study of control samples from healthy donors and cancer patients. Assay used: immunoSEQ multiplex PCR; TCRdb lists only in-frame clones, some missing. Of over 150,000 clones listed, approximately 94% are singletons. Sequenced: blood. The origin of the receptors is a man aged 25-45 years in good health.

This clone has a handful of counts. CDR3 in DNA: TGTGCCAGTAGTATAAGGGGAAACATTCAGTACTTC. It encodes CASSIRGNIQYF. The rearrangement links TRBV19 to TRBJ2-4; perhaps TRBD1 as D (5 bases). Per the germline V gene, CDR1 is LNHDA and CDR2 is SQIVND (reference sequence). V was trimmed by 2 bases and J by 6 bases, leaving 5 bases between them. This CDR3 has 12 residues.

CDR3: CASSYAGAGTEAFF. The CDR3, as DNA: TGTGCCAGCAGTTACGCGGGGGCAGGTACTGAAGCTTTCTTT. The chain recombines TRBV6-6 with TRBJ1-1; possibly TRBD1 for D (6 bases). Germline CDR1 and CDR2: MNHNY and SVGAGI (reference sequence). V was clipped by 2 bases and J by 5 bases, with 12 bases between them. The CDR3 length is 14 residues.

CDR3 sequence: CASRKGEATNEKLFF. CDR3 nucleotide sequence: TGTGCCAGCAGGAAGGGGGAGGCAACTAATGAAAAACTGTTTTTT. J is TRBJ1-4 and V is TRBV2, with D maybe TRBD1 (6 bases). This CDR3 comprises 15 residues. Germline-derived CDR1 and CDR2 are SNHLY and FYNNEI. V lost 6 bases and J 0 bases, leaving 11 bases between the germline ends.

This chain uses TRBV6-6 with TRBJ2-7; D is perhaps TRBD1 (5 bases). With 8 bases removed from V and 2 bases from J, the gap between germline ends came to 19 bases. Germline V gene data show CDR1 as MNHNY and CDR2 as SVGAGI (reference sequence). The CDR3 is 15 amino acids. The chain's CDR3 is CASFHSGRATYEQYF. Written as DNA, the CDR3 is TGTGCCAGCTTTCATTCGGGCAGGGCCACCTACGAGCAGTACTTC.

This chain connects TRBV19 to TRBJ2-5; 8 bases map to TRBD2. The CDR3 is made up of 13 amino acids. Unmatched junction bases numbered 7, after V lost 7 bases and J lost 6 bases. Germline loops: CDR1 LNHDA, CDR2 SQIVND (reference sequence). Here the CDR3 reads CASIGGAYKTQYF. The CDR3, as DNA: TGTGCCAGTATCGGGGGGGCCTACAAGACCCAGTACTTC.

The rearrangement links TRBV27 to TRBJ2-1, with D perhaps TRBD2 (6 bases). Germline V gives CDR1 MNHEY, CDR2 SMNVEV (reference sequence). The CDR3 consists of 14 residues. Trimming took off 6 bases at V and 7 bases at J, with 16 bases between the two ends. The CDR3 bases are TGTGCCAGCAGACCGGGACTCGCGAGGAATGAGCAGTTCTTC. It encodes CASRPGLARNEQFF.

The chain employs TRBV15 and TRBJ1-1; tentatively, D is TRBD1 (6 bases). The V gene lost 7 bases and the J gene lost 1 base, with 10 bases spanning the gap. The CDR3 consists of 13 residues. Germline V lookup: CDR1 LNHNV, CDR2 YYDKDF (reference sequence). For the CDR3, the DNA is TGTGCCACCACCCCGGGGGCGAACACTGAAGCTTTCTTT. Residues: CATTPGANTEAFF.

The chain employs TRBV11-2 and TRBJ1-2; maybe TRBD1 (6 bases). Germline loops: CDR1 SGHAT, CDR2 FQNNGV. The CDR3 covers 15 residues. V lost 5 bases and J lost 2, with 15 bases in between. As DNA, the CDR3 is TGTGCCAGCAGCACTTACGGGACACTCAACTATGGCTACACCTTC. This codes for CASSTYGTLNYGYTF.

In this sample, this clone turned up once. The V and J genes are TRBV19 and TRBJ2-2; 11 nucleotides agree with TRBD2. Looked up from germline, CDR1 is LNHDA and CDR2 is SQIVND (reference sequence). Losses at the gene ends were 6 bases for V and 4 bases for J; bases not matched to a gene: 4. The CDR3 is 15 residues long. CDR3 loop: CASSITSGGTGELFF. The CDR3 region has the DNA TGTGCCAGTAGCATTACTAGCGGGGGCACCGGGGAGCTGTTTTTT.

To note about this clone: This sample includes further DNA sequences coding for the same CDR3. The gene calls are TRBV5-1 and TRBJ1-4, with 8 bases aligning to TRBD1. The germline V gene encodes CDR1 SGHRS and CDR2 YFSETQ. V trimming: 2 bases; J trimming: 7 bases; junction bases outside the gene matches: 4. CDR3 length: 14 amino acids. The CDR3 region is CASSFGTGGEKLFF. CDR3 nucleotides: TGCGCCAGCAGCTTCGGAACAGGGGGTGAAAAACTGTTTTTT.

The rearrangement joins TRBV4-1 to TRBJ2-7; D remains ambiguous. CDR3 length: 13 amino acids. V lost 4 bases and J lost 0, with 7 bases in between. The germline gives CDR1 MGHRA, CDR2 YSYEKL. CDR3 coding DNA: TGCGCCAGCAGCCCCACTATCTCCTACGAGCAGTACTTC. Its translation is CASSPTISYEQYF.

The chain links TRBV6-5 to TRBJ1-1; D ambiguous. V shed 6 bases and J shed 3 bases, with 8 bases lying between them. This CDR3 contains 12 residues. Germline V CDR1 and CDR2: MNHEY, SVGAGI. CDR3 sequence reads: CASSHLDTEAFF. The CDR3 region has the DNA TGTGCCAGCAGCCACTTGGACACTGAAGCTTTCTTT.

To note about this clone: This CDR3 is also generated by other DNA sequences in the sample. The chain joins TRBV6-5 to TRBJ2-6; the D is unclear. The CDR3 is 14 residues long. V dropped 7 bases and J dropped 0 bases, with 7 bases sitting between them. Germline CDR1 is MNHEY and CDR2 is SVGAGI. CDR3 in DNA: TGTGCCAGCACCCCCGGCTCTGGGGCCAACGTCCTGACTTTC. It is translated as CASTPGSGANVLTF.

The rearrangement links TRBV29-1 to TRBJ1-2; D is perhaps TRBD1 (6 bases). This CDR3 contains 18 residues. V gave up 7 bases and J gave up 4 bases, with 31 bases separating them. Germline CDR1 is SQVTM and CDR2 is ANQGSEA. CDR3 loop: CSASGEGEIPFGGYGYTF. The CDR3 DNA reads as TGCAGCGCCTCAGGGGAGGGGGAGATCCCCTTCGGCGGCTATGGCTACACCTTC.

The V gene is TRBV30, the J gene TRBJ2-7; no definite D call. Per germline, CDR1 GTSNPN and CDR2 SVGIG (reference sequence). V was cut by 0 bases and J by 0 bases, with 9 bases left in between. The CDR3 consists of 14 residues. In nucleotides, the CDR3 is TGTGCCTGGAGTGTACATCCAAGCTCCTACGAGCAGTACTTC. Encoded protein: CAWSVHPSSYEQYF.

The V and J genes are TRBV6-5 and TRBJ1-1, with D possibly TRBD1 on 6 matching bases. From germline, CDR1 is MNHEY and CDR2 SVGAGI. This CDR3 spans 15 amino acids. V shed 4 bases and J shed 1 base, with 13 bases lying between them. The CDR3 region has the DNA TGTGCCAGCAGTTCAAAACAGGGATCGAACACTGAAGCTTTCTTT. Protein product: CASSSKQGSNTEAFF.

The chain has TRBV6-5 and TRBJ1-2; possibly TRBD1 for D (5 bases). Germline CDR1 is MNHEY and CDR2 is SVGAGI. The V and J ends lost 7 bases and 4 bases respectively, with 10 bases between them. The CDR3 has 12 amino acids. The CDR3, as DNA: TGTGCCAGCACCGACAGCTCCTATGGCTACACCTTC. Protein sequence: CASTDSSYGYTF.

The chain links TRBV11-3 to TRBJ2-1; 8 bases agree with TRBD1. The CDR3 is made up of 18 amino acids. Germline trimming cut 5 bases from V and 6 bases from J; bases unmatched to any gene: 18. The germline gives CDR1 SGHNT, CDR2 YENEEA. CDR3 coding DNA: TGTGCCAGCAGCCAGGCAGGGCGCAAGACAGGGGCGGGCAATGAGCAGTTCTTC. Protein product: CASSQAGRKTGAGNEQFF.

The chain carries TRBV18 and TRBJ1-6, with 8 positions matching TRBD1. The V segment lost 3 bases and the J segment 7 bases; nucleotides outside the gene matches: 5. The CDR3 is 15 amino acids. Germline CDR1 KGHSH, CDR2 LQKENI. The CDR3 spells CASSPAGQENSPLHF. The CDR3 DNA follows: TGTGCCAGCTCACCTGCGGGACAGGAGAATTCACCCCTCCACTTT.

The chain uses TRBV7-2 and TRBJ1-5; D may be TRBD1 (5 bases). The CDR3 runs to 13 residues. The V end was cut by 4 bases, the J end by 6 bases, with 10 bases between. CDR1 SGHTA and CDR2 FQGNSA come from the germline V gene. This CDR3 is CASSSGPPQPQHF. The CDR3, as DNA: TGTGCCAGCAGCTCGGGACCTCCTCAGCCCCAGCATTTT.

V is TRBV5-6 and J is TRBJ1-2; D is unclear. The CDR3 has 12 amino acids. Germline lookup yields CDR1 SGHDT and CDR2 YYEEEE. V dropped 2 bases and J dropped 3 bases, with 5 bases sitting between them. The CDR3 DNA is TGTGCCAGCAGCTTCAGCGACTATGGCTACACCTTC. Amino acid sequence: CASSFSDYGYTF.